This is a list of T cell receptor beta chains from one sample in a study of blood T cell repertoires in COVID-19. Clones were read by immunoSEQ multiplex PCR, and TCRdb kept only the in-frame ones, dropping some. The table has tens of thousands of clones, about 90% seen once; the top ten hold more than 15%. The material sequenced was peripheral blood. The receptors derive from a man aged 35 to 55 with COVID-19, enrolled during active disease. Both conserved end residues are part of each CDR3. The order of the fields is V gene, J gene, clone size, D gene, CDR3 length, CDR3 protein, CDR3 DNA. The D gene is left open where the match is weak. Clone size is stated in some rows and not others, as once, few, many or a class when expanded.

>TRBV11-2|TRBJ1-1|NA|NA|12
CASRVRDREAFF
TGTGCCAGCAGAGTGAGAGACAGGGAAGCTTTCTTT
>TRBV5-1|TRBJ1-4|NA|TRBD1|16
CASSKGQGATNEKLFF
TGCGCCAGCAGCAAGGGACAGGGGGCAACTAATGAAAAACTGTTTTTT
>TRBV25-1|TRBJ1-1|NA|TRBD1|12
CASSPQGAEAFF
TGTGCCAGCAGCCCGCAGGGGGCTGAAGCTTTCTTT
>TRBV2|TRBJ1-3|few|NA|14
CASSGTKSGNTIYF
TGTGCCAGCAGTGGGACAAAATCTGGAAACACCATATATTTT
>TRBV6-5|TRBJ1-1|NA|NA|15
CASSYMAAMNTEAFF
TGTGCCAGCAGTTACATGGCGGCTATGAACACTGAAGCTTTCTTT
>TRBV10-1|TRBJ2-5|NA|NA|15
CASSERVGTKETQYF
TGCGCCAGCAGTGAGAGGGTCGGGACAAAAGAGACCCAGTACTTC
>TRBV30|TRBJ1-6|few|TRBD1|14
CAWSTRDRASPLHF
TGTGCCTGGAGCACTCGGGACAGGGCGTCACCCCTCCACTTT
>TRBV3-1/TRBV3-2|TRBJ1-1|NA|NA|15
CASSQDRPPNTEAFF
TGTGCCAGCAGCCAAGACAGGCCACCGAACACTGAAGCTTTCTTT
>TRBV30|TRBJ2-7|NA|NA|13
CAWSGRSSYEQYF
TGTGCCTGGAGTGGGAGGAGCTCCTACGAGCAGTACTTC
>TRBV6-5|TRBJ1-3|NA|NA|13
CASYRGTGNTIYF
TGTGCCAGCTATAGGGGCACCGGAAACACCATATATTTT
>TRBV7-9|TRBJ2-3|once|TRBD1|14
CASSLGQATDTQYF
TGTGCCAGCAGCCTCGGACAGGCCACAGATACGCAGTATTTT
>TRBV10-3|TRBJ1-5|few|NA|15
CAISESEAGVQPQHF
TGTGCCATCAGTGAGTCGGAGGCAGGGGTTCAGCCCCAGCATTTT
>TRBV7-6|TRBJ2-1|NA|NA|16
CASRPSPDPSRDEQFF
TGTGCCAGCAGGCCCTCACCCGACCCCTCTCGGGATGAGCAGTTCTTC
>TRBV30|TRBJ1-4|NA|NA|16
CAWSVRGGRGSEKLFF
TGTGCCTGGAGTGTACGGGGGGGTAGGGGGAGTGAAAAACTGTTTTTT
>TRBV4-2|TRBJ2-4|NA|NA|16
CASSQEIGQGQFRKYF
TGTGCCAGCAGCCAAGAAATCGGGCAGGGGCAGTTTAGGAAGTACTTC
>TRBV27|TRBJ2-1|NA|NA|14
CASSGYSSYNEQFF
TGTGCCAGCAGTGGTTACAGCTCCTACAATGAGCAGTTCTTC
>TRBV28|TRBJ1-3|NA|NA|15
CASSSSQDLGNTIYF
TGTGCCAGCAGTTCCTCACAGGACCTCGGAAACACCATATATTTT
>TRBV5-1|TRBJ1-1|NA|NA|14
CASSNAGLNTEAFF
TGCGCCAGCAGCAACGCAGGGCTGAACACTGAAGCTTTCTTT
>TRBV19|TRBJ2-7|NA|NA|14
CASTYSSTSYEQYF
TGTGCCAGTACCTACTCCTCCACGAGCTACGAGCAGTACTTC
>TRBV7-2|TRBJ2-3|NA|TRBD2|16
CASSGGLAGAWDTQYF
TGTGCCAGCAGCGGGGGACTAGCGGGGGCATGGGATACGCAGTATTTT
>TRBV10-3|TRBJ1-2|once|NA|14
CAISEQGANYGYTF
TGTGCCATCAGTGAACAGGGAGCTAACTATGGCTACACCTTC
>TRBV10-3|TRBJ2-7|NA|NA|12
CAISEVSGTQNF
TGTGCCATCAGTGAGGTTTCCGGGACACAGAACTTC
>TRBV28|TRBJ2-2|NA|NA|13
CASSFRNTGELFF
TGTGCCAGCAGTTTTAGGAACACCGGGGAGCTGTTTTTT
>TRBV6-5|TRBJ1-2|NA|NA|15
CASSYLGHRIGGYTF
TGTGCCAGCAGTTACTTGGGGCACCGGATAGGTGGCTACACCTTC
>TRBV5-6|TRBJ1-5|NA|NA|14
CASSLTGRDQPQHF
TGTGCCAGCAGCCTTACAGGGCGGGATCAGCCCCAGCATTTT
>TRBV11-2|TRBJ1-2|once|NA|12
CASPSPGEPYTF
TGTGCCAGCCCAAGTCCCGGGGAACCCTACACCTTC
>TRBV7-8|TRBJ1-1|NA|NA|15
CASSSSGTSNTEAFF
TGTGCCAGCAGCTCCTCCGGGACATCGAACACTGAAGCTTTCTTT
>TRBV28|TRBJ2-7|NA|TRBD1|14
CASWGGTGGYEQYF
TGTGCCAGCTGGGGCGGGACAGGGGGTTACGAGCAGTACTTC
>TRBV28|TRBJ1-3|NA|NA|15
CASSPLHEAGNTIYF
TGTGCCAGCAGCCCCCTCCACGAGGCCGGAAACACCATATATTTT
>TRBV11-1|TRBJ2-5|once|TRBD2|15
CASSQVAGVQETQYF
TGTGCCAGCAGCCAGGTAGCGGGGGTACAAGAGACCCAGTACTTC
>TRBV4-1|TRBJ2-7|few|TRBD2|15
CASSPGGGQGYEQYF
TGCGCCAGCAGCCCGGGGGGAGGGCAAGGGTACGAGCAGTACTTC
>TRBV6-2/TRBV6-3|TRBJ1-6|NA|NA|16
CASSSPGFGNNSPLHF
TGTGCCAGCAGTTCCCCGGGGTTCGGCAATAATTCACCCCTCCACTTT
>TRBV30|TRBJ1-1|NA|NA|13
CAWTRQLNTEAFF
TGTGCCTGGACTCGACAGTTGAACACTGAAGCTTTCTTT
>TRBV10-3|TRBJ1-1|NA|TRBD1|12
CATRQGNTEAFF
TGTGCCACCCGACAGGGGAACACTGAAGCTTTCTTT
>TRBV2|TRBJ1-5|NA|NA|15
CASQDRPYFNQPQHF
TGTGCCAGTCAGGACAGACCATACTTCAATCAGCCCCAGCATTTT
>TRBV5-1|TRBJ1-1|NA|NA|14
CASSLNTGRTEAFF
TGCGCCAGCAGCTTGAACACAGGGCGGACTGAAGCTTTCTTT
>TRBV30|TRBJ1-5|NA|NA|16
CAWSDPTQGVNQPQHF
TGTGCCTGGAGTGACCCCACCCAAGGGGTTAATCAGCCCCAGCATTTT
>TRBV2|TRBJ2-2|NA|NA|15
CASTQGITNTGELFF
TGTGCCAGCACTCAGGGCATCACGAACACCGGGGAGCTGTTTTTT
>TRBV6-1|TRBJ2-5|NA|TRBD2|16
CASSGALGGGKETQYF
TGTGCCAGCAGTGGGGCCCTAGGCGGGGGGAAGGAGACCCAGTACTTC
>TRBV3-1/TRBV3-2|TRBJ2-5|NA|TRBD2|16
CASSQDLAGGQETQYF
TGTGCCAGCAGCCAAGACCTAGCGGGGGGACAAGAGACCCAGTACTTC
>TRBV5-1|TRBJ2-3|NA|TRBD2|17
CASSLAVSGGAQDTQYF
TGCGCCAGCAGCTTGGCCGTCAGCGGGGGGGCCCAAGATACGCAGTATTTT
>TRBV6-5|TRBJ2-7|NA|NA|15
CASSYERGNTYEQYF
TGTGCCAGCAGTTACGAACGCGGGAACACCTACGAGCAGTACTTC
>TRBV18|TRBJ1-2|NA|NA|14
CASFTLGQSYGYTF
TGTGCCAGCTTCACCCTCGGACAGAGCTATGGCTACACCTTC
>TRBV2|TRBJ2-7|NA|NA|14
CASSALRSTYEQYF
TGTGCCAGCAGTGCCCTCCGCAGTACCTACGAGCAGTACTTC
>TRBV28|TRBJ2-3|NA|TRBD2|17
CASSFPGLAGRLDTQYF
TGTGCCAGCAGTTTTCCGGGACTAGCGGGAAGGCTAGATACACAGTATTTT
>TRBV6-5|TRBJ1-2|NA|TRBD1|14
CASTTGQARYGYTF
TGTGCCAGCACCACCGGACAGGCCCGCTATGGCTACACCTTC
>TRBV29-1|TRBJ2-7|once|TRBD2|14
CSVRAGGGLGEQYF
TGCAGCGTTAGGGCGGGGGGCGGTTTGGGCGAGCAGTACTTC
>TRBV7-9|TRBJ1-1|NA|NA|14
CASSRGILNTEAFF
TGTGCCAGCAGCCGAGGCATCTTGAACACTGAAGCTTTCTTT
>TRBV15|TRBJ2-5|NA|NA|13
CATRGWVEETQYF
TGTGCCACCAGGGGCTGGGTTGAAGAGACCCAGTACTTC
>TRBV2|TRBJ2-1|NA|NA|12
CASSPGGSYGFF
TGTGCCAGCAGCCCAGGGGGGAGCTATGGGTTCTTC
>TRBV3-1/TRBV3-2|TRBJ2-3|NA|TRBD2|18
CASSQYSSGGAFIDTQYF
TGTGCCAGCAGCCAATATTCTAGCGGGGGGGCCTTCATAGATACGCAGTATTTT
>TRBV3-1/TRBV3-2|TRBJ1-3|NA|NA|16
CASSLKGGSSGNTIYF
TGTGCCAGCAGTCTTAAAGGGGGTTCGTCTGGAAACACCATATATTTT
>TRBV19|TRBJ2-1|NA|TRBD2|15
CASSTGTSGGNEQFF
TGTGCCAGTAGTACCGGGACTAGCGGGGGCAATGAGCAGTTCTTC
>TRBV27|TRBJ2-5|NA|NA|14
CASSLLGSSGVQYF
TGTGCCAGCAGTTTATTGGGTAGCTCCGGAGTCCAGTACTTC
>TRBV10-3|TRBJ1-1|NA|NA|14
CAISELEGNTEAFF
TGTGCCATCAGTGAACTGGAGGGAAATACTGAAGCTTTCTTT
>TRBV9|TRBJ2-1|NA|NA|14
CASSVGIGYNEQFF
TGTGCCAGCAGCGTCGGGATCGGGTACAATGAGCAGTTCTTC
>TRBV7-6|TRBJ2-5|few|TRBD2|14
CASSLSGGAETQYF
TGTGCCAGCAGCTTAAGCGGGGGAGCAGAGACCCAGTACTTC
>TRBV28|TRBJ2-5|once|TRBD1|14
CASRDTGGQETQYF
TGTGCCAGCAGAGATACAGGGGGACAAGAGACCCAGTACTTC